The 25 T cell receptor beta chains reported below all come from one sample, sequenced in a study of blood T cells in healthy people across ages. Primed by a sample-barcoded 5' primer and a J-beta primer mix, a second PCR proceeded for 7 to 11 cycles. A single record per CDR3 protein comes from TCRdb applying MiXCR to the 5' RACE reads. Seen here are fewer than 2,000,000 distinct CDR3 sequences, approximately 40% observed once, and the top ten hold more than 20%. The sequenced sample consisted of blood. All receptors derive from a human donor in good health.

This clonotype showed up many times. The rearrangement uses TRBV2 and TRBJ2-2; 10 bases are shared with TRBD2. This CDR3 spans 15 amino acids. The V gene's germline CDR1 is SNHLY and CDR2 FYNNEI. Unmatched junction bases numbered 4, after V lost 4 bases and J lost 5 bases. The CDR3 DNA is TGTGCCAGCAGTGCAGGGACTAGCGATACCGGGGAGCTGTTTTTT. This sequence encodes CASSAGTSDTGELFF.

This chain uses TRBV29-1 with TRBJ2-1; the D is unclear. V lost 8 bases, J lost 4 bases, and 6 bases lay in between. Germline V lookup: CDR1 SQVTM, CDR2 ANQGSEA. There are 10 residues in the CDR3. The CDR3 sequence is CSTLYNEQFF. The CDR3 coding sequence is TGCAGCACGTTATACAATGAGCAGTTCTTC.

The genes are TRBV6-5 and TRBJ2-5; maybe TRBD2 (6 bases). The germline CDR1 and CDR2 sequences are MNHEY and SVGAGI. This CDR3 spans 15 amino acids. V shed 0 bases and J shed 4 bases, with 12 bases lying between them. The CDR3 DNA is TGTGCCAGCAGTTACTCGAACGGGGAGGCAGAGACCCAGTACTTC. Protein product: CASSYSNGEAETQYF.

This clonotype has just a few counts. This chain connects TRBV2 to TRBJ2-5; 8 bases line up with TRBD2. Germline CDR1 is SNHLY and CDR2 is FYNNEI. J was trimmed by 5 bases and V by 8 bases; bases with no gene match: 7. This CDR3 is built from 13 residues. This CDR3 reads CASGWTSRETQYF. CDR3 coding DNA: TGTGCCAGCGGTTGGACTAGCCGGGAGACCCAGTACTTC. Variable domain in full (rest from reference TRBV2 and TRBJ2-5): EPEVTQTPSHQVTQMGQEVILRCVPISNHLYFYWYRQILGQKVEFLVSFYNNEISEKSEIFDDQFSVERPDGSNFTLKIRSTKLEDSAMYFCASGWTSRETQYFGPGTRLLVL.

The chain links TRBV15 to TRBJ1-1; the D is unclear. Germline values: CDR1 LNHNV, CDR2 YYDKDF (reference sequence). The CDR3 sequence is 18 residues long. Between the trimmed V and J ends, which lost 0 bases and 0 bases, there was a span of 17 bases. Here the CDR3 DNA reads TGTGCCACCAGCAGAGAATTAGTGAGTACGGGCCTGAACACTGAAGCTTTCTTT. Residues: CATSRELVSTGLNTEAFF.

In this sample, this clonotype turned up a few times. The J gene is TRBJ2-5, the V gene TRBV5-1; TRBD1 matches at 8 bases. The ends lost 5 bases at V and 4 bases at J; junction bases unmatched: 13. This CDR3 contains 16 residues. The germline V gene encodes CDR1 SGHRS and CDR2 YFSETQ. In DNA, the CDR3 is TGCGCCAGCAGTTACGAGCCCAGGGGGCAATCAGAGACCCAGTACTTC. This translates into CASSYEPRGQSETQYF.

This clonotype occurred a few times. The rearrangement joins TRBV20-1 to TRBJ1-2, with D hard to call. Looked up from germline, CDR1 is DFQATT and CDR2 is SNEGSKA (reference sequence). The CDR3 is 13 amino acids. V was shortened by 2 bases and J by 5 bases, with 12 bases between the two germline ends. CDR3 bases: TGCAGTGCTAGAATGTCCATAACTTATGGCTACACCTTC. It codes for CSARMSITYGYTF.

Of note for this clonotype: An end of the junction does not agree with germline; a read error may underlie this. V usage is TRBV6-5 and J usage is TRBJ1-4, with no clear D. The germline gives CDR1 MNHEY, CDR2 SVGAGI. There are 15 residues in the CDR3. The CDR3 DNA reads as TGTACCAGTTCCTTCTTGAGACCAACTAATGAAAAACTGTTTTTT. It encodes CTSSFLRPTNEKLFF.

Comment on this clonotype: A much larger clone differs from this one at a single base, so this may be a read error. The chain has TRBV5-5 and TRBJ2-1; a possible D gene is TRBD1 (5 bases). Germline V lookup: CDR1 SGHKS, CDR2 YYEKEE (reference sequence). CDR3 size: 15 residues. The V end was cut by 4 bases, the J end by 10 bases, with 21 bases between. For the CDR3, the DNA is TGTGCCAGCAGCATATCTTGGACAACTTCCTACGAGCAGTTCTTC. It encodes CASSISWTTSYEQFF.

This clonotype was detected once. The genes are TRBV3-1 and TRBJ1-5; no definite D call. Germline CDR1 reads LGHDT; CDR2 reads YNNKEL (reference sequence). The V gene lost 1 base and the J gene lost 0 bases, with 10 bases spanning the gap. The CDR3 covers 16 residues. CDR3 sequence (DNA): TGTGCCAGCAGCCAAGGGCGGGGTAATAGCAATCAGCCCCAGCATTTT. Residues: CASSQGRGNSNQPQHF.

The chain combines TRBV7-2 with TRBJ1-2, with D unresolved. Germline loops: CDR1 SGHTA, CDR2 FQGNSA. The V gene lost 6 bases and the J gene lost 4 bases, with 12 bases spanning the gap. The CDR3 extends over 13 amino acids. The CDR3 loop is CASSLEVSYGYTF. CDR3 bases: TGTGCCAGCAGTTTGGAGGTCTCCTATGGCTACACCTTC. Complete variable domain (other parts from reference TRBV7-2 and TRBJ1-2): GAGVSQSPSNKVTEKGKDVELRCDPISGHTALYWYRQSLGQGLEFLIYFQGNSAPDKSGLPSDRFSAERTGGSVSTLTIQRTQQEDSAVYLCASSLEVSYGYTFGSGTRLTVV.

This chain links TRBV12-3 or TRBV12-4 with TRBJ1-2; maybe TRBD1 (5 bases). This CDR3 region has 15 residues. Trimming removed 7 bases at V and 4 bases at J, with 19 bases between. CDR3 in amino acids: CASTHWGPEGYGYTF. CDR3 sequence (DNA): TGTGCCAGCACTCATTGGGGACCGGAGGGCTATGGCTACACCTTC.

A few counts support this clonotype. DNA for the CDR3: TGTGCCAGCAGCGCCCTAGCGGGGCGACTCCAAGAGACCCAGTACTTC. It yields the protein CASSALAGRLQETQYF. The chain has TRBV7-2 and TRBJ2-5; 9 bases match TRBD2. The CDR3 is made up of 16 amino acids. Germline lookup yields CDR1 SGHTA and CDR2 FQGNSA. Trimming removed 5 bases from V and 1 base from J; junction bases left unmatched: 8. The entire variable domain, with the rest obtained from reference TRBV7-2 and TRBJ2-5, is as follows: GAGVSQSPSNKVTEKGKDVELRCDPISGHTALYWYRQSLGQGLEFLIYFQGNSAPDKSGLPSDRFSAERTGGSVSTLTIQRTQQEDSAVYLCASSALAGRLQETQYFGPGTRLLVL.

This chain joins TRBV12-3 or TRBV12-4 and TRBJ1-4, with D possibly being TRBD1 (5 bases). V was cut by 7 bases and J by 7 bases, with 13 bases left in between. This CDR3 contains 13 residues. DNA for the CDR3: TGTGCCAGCACTACCCTGAGGGGTGAAAAACTGTTTTTT. It translates to CASTTLRGEKLFF.

This chain links TRBV3-1 with TRBJ1-2; D uncertain. The CDR3 consists of 12 residues. The V end was cut by 4 bases, the J end by 5 bases, with 8 bases between. In germline, CDR1 is LGHDT, CDR2 YNNKEL (reference sequence). The CDR3 is CASSRLAYGYTF. CDR3 in DNA: TGTGCCAGCAGCCGGCTTGCGTATGGCTACACCTTC.

This clonotype came up a few times. The chain is built from TRBV7-2 and TRBJ2-1; no clear D gene. V dropped 1 base and J dropped 4 bases, with 8 bases sitting between them. Germline V CDR1 and CDR2: SGHTA, FQGNSA. CDR3 length equals 14 residues. Here the CDR3 DNA reads TGTGCCAGCAGCTTAGTCCCCTCTTACAATGAGCAGTTCTTC. It translates to CASSLVPSYNEQFF.

This clonotype was found a few times. The chain carries TRBV5-5 and TRBJ2-5; D not certain. The CDR3 extends over 14 amino acids. V lost 4 bases to trimming and J lost 0 bases, with 10 bases between them. CDR1 SGHKS and CDR2 YYEKEE come from the germline V gene (reference sequence). CDR3: CASSPYSYQETQYF. CDR3 bases: TGTGCCAGCAGCCCATACAGCTACCAAGAGACCCAGTACTTC.

This clonotype was seen at least ten times. This chain connects TRBV29-1 to TRBJ1-2, with D hard to call. The CDR3 has 14 residues. Trimming left V 2 bases short and J 3 bases short, with 13 bases between. CDR1 and CDR2 from the germline V gene are SQVTM and ANQGSEA. Here the CDR3 reads CSVESGRGDYGYTF. The CDR3 DNA reads as TGCAGCGTTGAATCGGGCCGGGGTGACTATGGCTACACCTTC.

This clonotype was detected a few times. V gene TRBV6-5 combines with J gene TRBJ2-3; D gene ambiguous. There are 13 residues in the CDR3. CDR1 and CDR2 (germline): MNHEY, SVGAGI. Trimming removed 2 bases from V and 4 bases from J, with 7 bases in between. For the CDR3, the DNA is TGTGCCAGCAGTTACATTGGGGCAGATACGCAGTATTTT. Its translation: CASSYIGADTQYF.

The chain recombines TRBV5-5 with TRBJ1-1; 12 nucleotides align to TRBD1. CDR3 length equals 17 residues. Per germline, CDR1 SGHKS and CDR2 YYEKEE (reference sequence). Losses at the gene ends were 1 base for V and 5 bases for J; bases not matched to a gene: 9. CDR3 residues: CASSLWGQGARVTEAFF. CDR3 nucleotide sequence: TGTGCCAGCAGCTTGTGGGGACAGGGGGCTAGGGTAACTGAAGCTTTCTTT. Supplemented by reference TRBV5-5 and TRBJ1-1, the full variable domain reads DAGVTQSPTHLIKTRGQQVTLRCSPISGHKSVSWYQQVLGQGPQFIFQYYEKEERGRGNFPDRFSARQFPNYSSELNVNALLLGDSALYLCASSLWGQGARVTEAFFGQGTRLTVV.

As to this clonotype: An end of the junction differs from the germline gene, which may be a read error. V and J are TRBV10-3 and TRBJ2-3, with 9 bases identical to TRBD2. The CDR3 is 15 residues long. Germline V gene sequence: CDR1 ENHRY, CDR2 SYGVKD. The CDR3 reads CAVRPGLAAGDTQYF. As DNA, the CDR3 is TGTGCCGTCAGACCGGGACTAGCAGCGGGAGATACGCAGTATTTT.

Concerning this clonotype: At one end the junction does not follow the germline gene, possibly because of a read error. The chain recombines TRBV7-2 with TRBJ1-4, with unresolved D. This CDR3 region has 14 residues. Germline loops: CDR1 SGHTA, CDR2 FQGNSA. CDR3 loop: CASSADRYEEKRFF. As DNA, the CDR3 is TGTGCCAGCAGCGCCGACCGGTATGAGGAAAAACGGTTTTTT.

The gene calls are TRBV7-6 and TRBJ2-5; 8 bases agree with TRBD2. Germline CDR1 is SGHVS and CDR2 is FNYEAQ. Germline trimming cut 5 bases from V and 5 bases from J; bases unmatched to any gene: 10. This CDR3 is 15 amino acids long. DNA of the CDR3: TGTGCCAGCAGCGCATCCGGGGGGGCGTCTGAGACCCAGTACTTC. Encoded protein: CASSASGGASETQYF.

This chain joins TRBV9 and TRBJ2-1; 15 positions agree with TRBD2. The CDR3 spans 18 residues. CDR1 and CDR2 (germline): SGDLS, YYNGEE. The V gene end was trimmed by 4 bases and the J gene end by 8 bases; junction bases not matched to a gene: 13. CDR3 bases: TGTGCCAGCAGCATAGTTTCCCGCGGACTAGCGGGGGGGGATGAGCAGTTCTTC. Its protein product is CASSIVSRGLAGGDEQFF.

This clonotype appeared once. The chain combines TRBV12-3 or TRBV12-4 with TRBJ2-3; D perhaps matches TRBD1 (6 bases). CDR3 length equals 14 residues. The V end was cut by 6 bases, the J end by 3 bases, with 13 bases between. The CDR3 sequence is CASSPNRETDTQYF. The CDR3 nucleotides are TGTGCCAGCAGCCCGAACAGGGAAACAGATACGCAGTATTTT.